The source of this TCR beta chain is a study of breast tumors, draining lymph nodes, adjacent tissues. Notes on the study in general: Tumor and nontumor repertoires were significantly more similar in luminal-like than in basal-like breast cancer. Compared with lymph nodes, tumors were less diverse; compared with nontumor tissue, more.

V trimming: 0 bases; J trimming: 5 bases; junction bases outside the gene matches: 7. The CDR3 has 16 residues. Germline V lookup: CDR1 SGHRS, CDR2 YFSETQ. In its sample, this clonotype was seen many times. What it recognizes is unknown. TCRdb itself ran the multiplex PCR reads through MiXCR, one entry per CDR3 protein. The sample has more than 20,000 distinct CDR3 sequences, roughly 20% seen once; the top ten hold around an eighth. The sequence came from a female donor with breast cancer. Some clones in this sample may be carry-over from other donors' samples. Sequencing was performed on breast tumor tissue. This chain uses TRBV5-1 with TRBJ2-1; 8 positions agree with TRBD1. The CDR3 DNA reads TGCGCCAGCAGCTTGGCGCCGGGACAGGTAAACAATGAGCAGTTCTTC. The encoded protein is CASSLAPGQVNNEQFF. The variable domain in full, with the rest retrieved from reference TRBV5-1 and TRBJ2-1, is KAGVTQTPRYLIKTRGQQVTLSCSPISGHRSVSWYQQTPGQGLQFLFEYFSETQRNKGNFPGRFSGRQFSNSRSEMNVSTLELGDSALYLCASSLAPGQVNNEQFFGPGTRLTVL.